The 11 T cell receptor beta chains given below trace back to one sample, sequenced in a study of blood T cell repertoires in COVID-19. TCRdb keeps only in-frame clones here, not all; method: immunoSEQ multiplex PCR. This table has roughly 25,000 clones, roughly 76% appearing once. The sequenced sample consisted of peripheral blood. All receptors derive from a woman older than 75 with acute or convalescent COVID-19.

The rearrangement uses TRBV28 and TRBJ2-3; TRBD1 might be the D (5 bases). V was trimmed by 8 bases and J by 2 bases, leaving 8 bases between them. Germline V gene lookup returns CDR1 MDHEN and CDR2 SYDVKM. This CDR3 region has 12 residues. CDR3 protein: CASRRDTDTQYF. The CDR3 DNA is TGTGCCAGCCGCAGGGACACAGATACGCAGTATTTT. Looking up the rest from reference TRBV28 and TRBJ2-3 gives the full variable domain: DVKVTQSSRYLVKRTGEKVFLECVQDMDHENMFWYRQDPGLGLRLIYFSYDVKMKEKGDIPEGYSVSREKKERFSLILESASTNQTSMYLCASRRDTDTQYFGPGTRLTVL.

This CDR3 is CASSIRQDSYEQYF. CDR3 coding DNA: TGTGCCAGCAGTATTCGACAGGATTCCTACGAGCAGTACTTC. The gene calls are TRBV25-1 and TRBJ2-7, with D maybe TRBD1 (6 bases). The germline V gene encodes CDR1 MGHDK and CDR2 SYGVNS. The CDR3 runs to 14 residues. V was pared by 5 bases and J by 1 base, with 12 bases between.

This chain uses TRBV24-1 with TRBJ1-1, with D uncertain. The CDR3 consists of 13 residues. Germline V gene lookup returns CDR1 KGHDR and CDR2 SFDVKD. V lost 3 bases to trimming and J lost 7 bases, with 11 bases between them. Here the CDR3 reads CATSDPRLREAFF. CDR3 nucleotides: TGTGCCACCAGTGATCCGAGACTGCGTGAAGCTTTCTTT.

The chain carries TRBV3-1 (or the pseudogene TRBV3-2) and TRBJ2-1; TRBD2 agrees at 8 bases. Germline lookup yields CDR1 LGHDT and CDR2 YNNKEL (reference sequence). The CDR3 is 16 amino acids. V lost 4 bases, J lost 3 bases, and 8 bases stayed unmatched. Here the CDR3 reads CASSPTLAVDYNEQFF. The DNA of the CDR3 is TGTGCCAGCAGCCCCACACTAGCGGTAGACTACAATGAGCAGTTCTTC.

The chain couples TRBV7-9 to TRBJ1-6; D unclear. The V gene's germline CDR1 is SEHNR and CDR2 FQNEAQ (reference sequence). This CDR3 is built from 15 residues. V lost 1 base and J 7 bases, leaving 11 bases between the germline ends. CDR3 sequence reads: CASSLGVTSNSPLHF. The CDR3 DNA is TGTGCCAGCAGCTTAGGGGTGACTTCGAATTCACCCCTCCACTTT. Variable domain in full (rest from reference TRBV7-9 and TRBJ1-6): DTGVSQNPRHKITKRGQNVTFRCDPISEHNRLYWYRQTLGQGPEFLTYFQNEAQLEKSRLLSDRFSAERPKGSFSTLEIQRTEQGDSAMYLCASSLGVTSNSPLHFGNGTRLTVT.

This clone was seen a handful of times. The gene calls are TRBV11-2 and TRBJ2-1; D unclear. Germline CDR1 is SGHAT and CDR2 is FQNNGV. CDR3 length: 15 amino acids. V was trimmed by 2 bases and J by 0 bases, leaving 8 bases between them. CDR3 amino acids: CASSLYRSSYNEQFF. The CDR3 bases are TGTGCCAGCAGCTTATACAGAAGCTCCTACAATGAGCAGTTCTTC.

The chain couples TRBV6-5 to TRBJ2-3, with D unresolved. V was clipped by 2 bases and J by 0 bases, with 9 bases between them. Germline CDR1 and CDR2: MNHEY and SVGAGI. There are 15 residues in the CDR3. The CDR3 here is CASSYSRSSTDTQYF. DNA of the CDR3: TGTGCCAGCAGTTACAGTCGGTCTAGCACAGATACGCAGTATTTT.

V gene TRBV28 combines with J gene TRBJ1-2; possible D gene TRBD1, 6 bases. Trimming took 7 bases from V and 4 from J, leaving 13 bases between them. CDR1 and CDR2 (germline): MDHEN, SYDVKM. This CDR3 is built from 13 residues. Here the CDR3 DNA reads TGTGCCAGCACACCCGGACAGATCTATGGCTACACCTTC. This encodes CASTPGQIYGYTF.

The rearrangement uses TRBV11-2 and TRBJ1-2, with 8 nucleotides matching TRBD1. V was pared by 5 bases and J by 4 bases, with 6 bases of the junction left unmatched. Germline values: CDR1 SGHAT, CDR2 FQNNGV. The CDR3 is 14 residues long. The CDR3: CASSPPGQGYGYTF. For the CDR3, the DNA is TGTGCCAGCAGCCCACCAGGACAGGGCTATGGCTACACCTTC.

The gene calls are TRBV11-3 and TRBJ1-1; D is ambiguous. With 1 base removed from V and 11 bases from J, the gap between germline ends came to 23 bases. The germline CDR1 and CDR2 sequences are SGHNT and YENEEA. The CDR3 length is 16 residues. The CDR3 here is CASSLGARVGSIVAFF. The CDR3 nucleotides are TGTGCCAGCAGCTTAGGAGCGAGGGTGGGATCTATTGTGGCTTTCTTT.

The V gene is TRBV27, the J gene TRBJ1-1; D is unclear. The CDR3 has 14 residues. V lost 2 bases and J lost 0, with 7 bases in between. CDR1 is MNHEY and CDR2 is SMNVEV in the germline V gene (reference sequence). The CDR3 loop reads CASSLNRVNTEAFF. DNA of the CDR3: TGTGCCAGCAGTTTAAACAGAGTGAACACTGAAGCTTTCTTT.